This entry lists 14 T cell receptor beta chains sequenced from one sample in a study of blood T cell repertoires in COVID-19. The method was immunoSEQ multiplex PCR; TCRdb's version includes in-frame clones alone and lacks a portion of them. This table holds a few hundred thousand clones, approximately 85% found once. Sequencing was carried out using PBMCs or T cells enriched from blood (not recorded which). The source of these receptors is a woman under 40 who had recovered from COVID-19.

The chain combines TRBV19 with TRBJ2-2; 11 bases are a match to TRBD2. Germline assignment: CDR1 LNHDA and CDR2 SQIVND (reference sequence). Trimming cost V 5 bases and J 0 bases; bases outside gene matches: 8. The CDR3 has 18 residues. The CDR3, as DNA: TGTGCCAGTAGTCCCCTAGCGGGGGGTTTTGCGAACACCGGGGAGCTGTTTTTT. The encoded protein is CASSPLAGGFANTGELFF.

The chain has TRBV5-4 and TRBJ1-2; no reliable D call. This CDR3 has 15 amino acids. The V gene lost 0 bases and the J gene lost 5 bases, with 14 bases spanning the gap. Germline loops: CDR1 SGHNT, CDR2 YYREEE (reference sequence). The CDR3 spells CASSLAGSALYGYTF. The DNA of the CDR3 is TGTGCCAGCAGCTTGGCCGGGAGCGCCTTATATGGCTACACCTTC.

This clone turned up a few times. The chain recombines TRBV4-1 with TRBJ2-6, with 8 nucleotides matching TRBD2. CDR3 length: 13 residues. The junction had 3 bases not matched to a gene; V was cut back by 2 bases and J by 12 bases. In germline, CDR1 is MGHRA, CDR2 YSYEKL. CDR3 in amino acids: CASSQLAGGVLTF. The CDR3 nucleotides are TGCGCCAGCAGCCAACTGGCGGGGGGCGTCCTGACTTTC.

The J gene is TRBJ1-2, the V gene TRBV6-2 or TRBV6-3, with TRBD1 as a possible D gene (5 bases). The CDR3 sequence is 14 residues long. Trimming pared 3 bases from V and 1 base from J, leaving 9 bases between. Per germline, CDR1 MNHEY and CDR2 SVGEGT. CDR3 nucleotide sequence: TGTGCCAGCAGTTATAGGACAAATAACTATGGCTACACCTTC. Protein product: CASSYRTNNYGYTF.

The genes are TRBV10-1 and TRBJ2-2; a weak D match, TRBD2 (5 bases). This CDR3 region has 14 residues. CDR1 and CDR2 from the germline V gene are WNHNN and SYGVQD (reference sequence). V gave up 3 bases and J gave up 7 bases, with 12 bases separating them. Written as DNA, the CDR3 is TGCGCCAGCAGTGAATTACGAGGGATCGGGGAGCTGTTTTTT. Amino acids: CASSELRGIGELFF.

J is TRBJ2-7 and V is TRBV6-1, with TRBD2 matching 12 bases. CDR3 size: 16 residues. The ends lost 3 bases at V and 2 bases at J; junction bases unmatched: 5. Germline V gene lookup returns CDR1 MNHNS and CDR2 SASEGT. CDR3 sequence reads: CASSEELAGGPYEQYF. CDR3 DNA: TGTGCCAGCAGTGAGGAACTAGCGGGGGGTCCCTACGAGCAGTACTTC.

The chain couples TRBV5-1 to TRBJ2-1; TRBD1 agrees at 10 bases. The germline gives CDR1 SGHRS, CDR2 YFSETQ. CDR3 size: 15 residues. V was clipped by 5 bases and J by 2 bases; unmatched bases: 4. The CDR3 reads CASSSDRGAYNEQFF. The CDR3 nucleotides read TGCGCCAGCAGTTCGGACAGGGGGGCCTACAATGAGCAGTTCTTC.

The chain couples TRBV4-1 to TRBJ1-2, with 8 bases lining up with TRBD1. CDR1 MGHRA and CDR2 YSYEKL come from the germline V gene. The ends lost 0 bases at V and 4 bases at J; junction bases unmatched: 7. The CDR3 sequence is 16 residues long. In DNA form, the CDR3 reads TGCGCCAGCAGCCAAGAAGTACAGGGGGAAGGCTATGGCTACACCTTC. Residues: CASSQEVQGEGYGYTF.

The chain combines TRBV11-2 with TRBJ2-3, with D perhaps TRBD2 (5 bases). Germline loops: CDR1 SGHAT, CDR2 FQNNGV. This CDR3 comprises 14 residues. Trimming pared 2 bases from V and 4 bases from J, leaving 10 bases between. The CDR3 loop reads CASSLSLAADTQYF. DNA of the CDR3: TGTGCCAGCAGCTTATCCCTAGCCGCAGATACGCAGTATTTT.

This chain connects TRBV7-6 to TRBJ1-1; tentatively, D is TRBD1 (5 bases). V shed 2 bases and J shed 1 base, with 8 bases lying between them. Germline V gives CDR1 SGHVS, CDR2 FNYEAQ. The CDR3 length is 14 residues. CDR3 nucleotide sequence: TGTGCCAGCAGCTTACAGGGAGGGAACACTGAAGCTTTCTTT. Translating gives CASSLQGGNTEAFF.

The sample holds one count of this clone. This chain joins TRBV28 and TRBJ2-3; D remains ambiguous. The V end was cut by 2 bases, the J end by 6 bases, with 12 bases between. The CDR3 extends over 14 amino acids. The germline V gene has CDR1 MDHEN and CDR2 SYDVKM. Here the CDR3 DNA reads TGTGCCAGCAGTTTAGAGGCCGTGAGCGATACGCAGTATTTT. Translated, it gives CASSLEAVSDTQYF.

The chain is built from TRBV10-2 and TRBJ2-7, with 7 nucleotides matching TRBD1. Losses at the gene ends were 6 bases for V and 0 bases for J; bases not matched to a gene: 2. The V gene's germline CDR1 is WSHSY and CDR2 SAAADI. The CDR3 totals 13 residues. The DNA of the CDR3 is TGCGCCAGCAGACGGGACAGCTCCTACGAGCAGTACTTC. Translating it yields CASRRDSSYEQYF.

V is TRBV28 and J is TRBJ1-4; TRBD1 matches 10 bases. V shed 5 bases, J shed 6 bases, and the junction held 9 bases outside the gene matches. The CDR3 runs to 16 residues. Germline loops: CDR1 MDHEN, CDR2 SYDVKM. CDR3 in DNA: TGTGCCAGCAGTCCTTGGGACAGGGGAGGCCATGAAAAACTGTTTTTT. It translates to CASSPWDRGGHEKLFF.

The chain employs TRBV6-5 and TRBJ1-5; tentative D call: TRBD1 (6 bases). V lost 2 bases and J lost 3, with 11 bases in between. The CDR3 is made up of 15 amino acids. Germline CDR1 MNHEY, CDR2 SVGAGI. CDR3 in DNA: TGTGCCAGCAGTTACGTACAGGGAAACAATCAGCCCCAGCATTTT. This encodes CASSYVQGNNQPQHF.